Presented here are 14 T cell receptor beta chains from one specimen sequenced in a study of early T cells in non-severe SARS-CoV-2 infection. TCRdb re-called the 5' RACE reads with MiXCR, one entry per CDR3 protein. This table holds about 56,000 distinct CDR3 sequences, over 12% found once. The sequenced sample was whole blood, obtained at baseline. The receptors originated from an adult who was a healthcare worker with PCR-confirmed SARS-CoV-2 infection or an uninfected control (not recorded which).

This clonotype was detected only a few times. This chain uses TRBV3-1 with TRBJ1-1; D might be TRBD1 (6 bases). Germline V gene lookup returns CDR1 LGHDT and CDR2 YNNKEL (reference sequence). Trimming took off 5 bases at V and 7 bases at J, with 14 bases between the two ends. The CDR3 runs 13 residues. CDR3 sequence reads: CASSFDPDSEAFF. DNA of the CDR3: TGTGCCAGCAGCTTCGACCCGGACAGTGAAGCTTTCTTT.

V gene TRBV28 combines with J gene TRBJ1-5, with D maybe TRBD1 (5 bases). Germline V gives CDR1 MDHEN, CDR2 SYDVKM. Trimming stripped 3 bases from V and 0 bases from J, with 12 bases between. CDR3 length: 16 amino acids. The CDR3 sequence is CASSLMSGPSNQPQHF. CDR3 sequence (DNA): TGTGCCAGCAGTTTGATGTCAGGGCCTAGCAATCAGCCCCAGCATTTT.

In its sample, this clonotype was seen a few times. The genes are TRBV12-3 or TRBV12-4 and TRBJ2-2; D not certain. V lost 2 bases and J lost 6, with 4 bases in between. The CDR3 is 12 residues long. CDR3 in amino acids: CASSLSAGELFF. In DNA, the CDR3 is TGTGCCAGCAGTTTATCAGCCGGGGAGCTGTTTTTT.

This clonotype came up once. The chain has TRBV5-1 and TRBJ2-5; D remains ambiguous. There are 15 residues in the CDR3. Trimming cost V 0 bases and J 3 bases, with 12 bases left between them. Germline V gene sequence: CDR1 SGHRS, CDR2 YFSETQ. The CDR3 DNA reads as TGCGCCAGCAGCTTGGCCGGATTCTTAGAAGAGACCCAGTACTTC. Protein sequence: CASSLAGFLEETQYF.

The V gene is TRBV10-3, the J gene TRBJ1-2; D is unresolved. Germline V CDR1 and CDR2: ENHRY, SYGVKD. With 3 bases removed from V and 8 bases from J, the gap between germline ends came to 10 bases. This CDR3 is built from 12 residues. CDR3 in amino acids: CAISEGLLGYTF. The DNA of the CDR3 is TGTGCCATCAGTGAAGGGCTGTTGGGCTACACCTTC.

This clonotype has a single count. V usage is TRBV5-1 and J usage is TRBJ2-2; D remains ambiguous. The CDR3 consists of 14 residues. CDR1 and CDR2 from the germline V gene are SGHRS and YFSETQ. V shed 4 bases and J shed 2 bases, with 9 bases lying between them. CDR3: CASSLGLNTGELFF. The CDR3 DNA follows: TGCGCCAGCAGCCTCGGGTTAAACACCGGGGAGCTGTTTTTT.

This clonotype was observed a few times. This chain connects TRBV29-1 to TRBJ2-5; perhaps TRBD1 as D (5 bases). Germline-derived CDR1 and CDR2 are SQVTM and ANQGSEA. This CDR3 is built from 13 residues. V was pared by 1 base and J by 5 bases, with 11 bases between. In DNA form, the CDR3 reads TGCAGCGTTGAAGTGGGGCGAAGGGAGACCCAGTACTTC. It translates to CSVEVGRRETQYF. Variable domain in full (rest from reference TRBV29-1 and TRBJ2-5): SAVISQKPSRDICQRGTSLTIQCQVDSQVTMMFWYRQQPGQSLTLIATANQGSEATYESGFVIDKFPISRPNLTFSTLTVSNMSPEDSSIYLCSVEVGRRETQYFGPGTRLLVL.

The rearrangement uses TRBV5-6 and TRBJ2-1; 10 nucleotides agree with TRBD2. Trimming took 5 bases from V and 10 from J; bases not matched to a gene: 6. The CDR3 covers 13 residues. The germline V gene encodes CDR1 SGHDT and CDR2 YYEEEE. The CDR3 spells CASSELAGQEQFF. The CDR3 nucleotides read TGTGCCAGCAGTGAACTAGCGGGACAGGAGCAGTTCTTC. The full variable domain, completed using reference TRBV5-6 and TRBJ2-1, is DAGVTQSPTHLIKTRGQQVTLRCSPKSGHDTVSWYQQALGQGPQFIFQYYEEEERQRGNFPDRFSGHQFPNYSSELNVNALLLGDSALYLCASSELAGQEQFFGPGTRLTVL.

Ten or more counts support this clonotype. V usage is TRBV10-3 and J usage is TRBJ2-1; D is perhaps TRBD2 (6 bases). V lost 6 bases and J lost 14, with 20 bases in between. The CDR3 length is 13 residues. Germline V gene data show CDR1 as ENHRY and CDR2 as SYGVKD. CDR3 sequence reads: CAIRPTVGGREFF. The DNA for the CDR3 is TGTGCCATCAGACCCACCGTCGGGGGTAGGGAGTTCTTC.

This sequence joins TRBV21-1 and TRBJ2-7; the DNA was not compared with TRBD2, the D call given in the table. TRBV21-1 is recorded as a pseudogene. The CDR3 consists of 10 residues. The DNA for the CDR3 is TGTCGACTAAGTGGGGATGAGCAGTACTTC. Its protein is CRLSGDEQYF.

The V and J genes are TRBV29-1 and TRBJ2-3; no clear D. Trimming stripped 4 bases from V and 1 base from J, with 15 bases between. Germline loops: CDR1 SQVTM, CDR2 ANQGSEA. The CDR3 runs 15 residues. The CDR3 sequence is CSVVWSPHGTDTQYF. The DNA of the CDR3 is TGCAGCGTTGTGTGGTCCCCGCACGGCACAGATACGCAGTATTTT.

The chain couples TRBV5-1 to TRBJ2-7; tentatively, D is TRBD1 (5 bases). The germline V gene has CDR1 SGHRS and CDR2 YFSETQ. This CDR3 spans 14 amino acids. V lost 5 bases and J 4 bases, leaving 16 bases between the germline ends. CDR3 sequence reads: CASSFGEGAYEQYF. In nucleotides, the CDR3 is TGCGCCAGCAGTTTTGGGGAAGGGGCGTACGAGCAGTACTTC.

In DNA form, the CDR3 reads TGTGCCAGCAGCACCGGGAGTATGAACACTGAAGCTTTCTTT. Encoded protein: CASSTGSMNTEAFF. The rearrangement joins TRBV7-9 to TRBJ1-1; no firm D call. Deletions cut 5 bases from V and 0 bases from J, with 10 bases between. CDR1 and CDR2 from the germline V gene are SEHNR and FQNEAQ (reference sequence). The CDR3 contains 14 residues.

The chain is built from TRBV28 and TRBJ2-1; D is unresolved. The CDR3 is made up of 13 amino acids. Trimming left V 7 bases short and J 0 bases short, with 7 bases between. The germline V gene encodes CDR1 MDHEN and CDR2 SYDVKM. The chain's CDR3 is CASNFRSYNEQFF. In DNA form, the CDR3 reads TGTGCCAGCAATTTTCGCTCCTACAATGAGCAGTTCTTC.